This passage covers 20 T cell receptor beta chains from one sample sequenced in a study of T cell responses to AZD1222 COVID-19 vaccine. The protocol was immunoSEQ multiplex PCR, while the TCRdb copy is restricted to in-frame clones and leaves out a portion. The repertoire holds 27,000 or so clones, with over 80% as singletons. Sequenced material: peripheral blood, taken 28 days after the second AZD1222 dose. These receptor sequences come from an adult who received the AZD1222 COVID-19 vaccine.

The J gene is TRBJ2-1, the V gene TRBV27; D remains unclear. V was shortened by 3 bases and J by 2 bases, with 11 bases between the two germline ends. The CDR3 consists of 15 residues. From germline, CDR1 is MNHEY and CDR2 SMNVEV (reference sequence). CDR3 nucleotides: TGTGCCAGCAGTTTGTCTTACTCGACCTACAATGAGCAGTTCTTC. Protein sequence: CASSLSYSTYNEQFF.

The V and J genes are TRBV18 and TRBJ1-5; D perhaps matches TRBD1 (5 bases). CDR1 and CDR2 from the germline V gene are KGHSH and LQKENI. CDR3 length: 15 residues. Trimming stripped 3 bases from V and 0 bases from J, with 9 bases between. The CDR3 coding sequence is TGTGCCAGCTCACCGGGACTCAATAGCAATCAGCCCCAGCATTTT. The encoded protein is CASSPGLNSNQPQHF. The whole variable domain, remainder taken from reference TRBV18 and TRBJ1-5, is NAGVMQNPRHLVRRRGQEARLRCSPMKGHSHVYWYRQLPEEGLKFMVYLQKENIIDESGMPKERFSAEFPKEGPSILRIQQVVRGDSAAYFCASSPGLNSNQPQHFGDGTRLSIL.

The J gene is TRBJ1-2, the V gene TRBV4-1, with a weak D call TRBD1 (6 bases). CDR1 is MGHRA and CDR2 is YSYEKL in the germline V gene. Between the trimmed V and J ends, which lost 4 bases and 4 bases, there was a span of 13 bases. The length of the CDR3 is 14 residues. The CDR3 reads CASSPGQTSYGYTF. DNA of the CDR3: TGCGCCAGCAGCCCAGGACAGACCAGCTATGGCTACACCTTC.

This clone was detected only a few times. The CDR3 DNA follows: TGTGCCAGCAGCTTAGACGGGGCTTACTATGGCTACACCTTC. Residues: CASSLDGAYYGYTF. The J gene is TRBJ1-2, the V gene TRBV7-2, with TRBD1 as a possible D gene (5 bases). The germline V gene encodes CDR1 SGHTA and CDR2 FQGNSA. This CDR3 has 14 amino acids. The germline V and J ends were trimmed by 1 base and 3 bases, with 9 bases remaining between them.

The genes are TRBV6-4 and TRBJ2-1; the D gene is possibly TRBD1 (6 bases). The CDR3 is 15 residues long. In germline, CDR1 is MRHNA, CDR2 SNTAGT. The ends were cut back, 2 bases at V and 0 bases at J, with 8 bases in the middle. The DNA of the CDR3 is TGTGCCAGCAGTGACACGGACAGCTCCTACAATGAGCAGTTCTTC. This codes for CASSDTDSSYNEQFF.

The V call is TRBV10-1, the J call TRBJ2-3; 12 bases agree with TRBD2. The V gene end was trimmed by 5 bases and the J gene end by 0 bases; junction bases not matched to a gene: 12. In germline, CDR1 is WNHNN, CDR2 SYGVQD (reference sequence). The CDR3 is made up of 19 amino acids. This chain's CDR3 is CASSSPPGLAGSSTDTQYF. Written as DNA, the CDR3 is TGCGCCAGCAGTTCTCCTCCTGGACTAGCGGGATCTAGCACAGATACGCAGTATTTT.

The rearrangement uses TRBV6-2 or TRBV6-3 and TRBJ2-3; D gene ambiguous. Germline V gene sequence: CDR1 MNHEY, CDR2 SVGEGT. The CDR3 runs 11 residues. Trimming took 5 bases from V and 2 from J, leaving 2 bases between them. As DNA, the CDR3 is TGTGCCAGCAGTGACACAGATACGCAGTATTTT. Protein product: CASSDTDTQYF.

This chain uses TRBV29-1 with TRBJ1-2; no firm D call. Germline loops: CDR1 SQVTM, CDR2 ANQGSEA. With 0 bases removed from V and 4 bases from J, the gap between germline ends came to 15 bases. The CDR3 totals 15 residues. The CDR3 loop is CSVEDPAGRSYGYTF. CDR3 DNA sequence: TGCAGCGTTGAAGATCCAGCGGGCAGAAGCTATGGCTACACCTTC.

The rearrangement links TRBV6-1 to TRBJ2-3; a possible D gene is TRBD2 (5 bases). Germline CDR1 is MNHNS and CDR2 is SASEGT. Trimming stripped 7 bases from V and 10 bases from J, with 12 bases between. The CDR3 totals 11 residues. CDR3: CASTPGVSQYF. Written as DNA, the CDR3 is TGTGCCAGCACCCCCGGGGTTTCGCAGTATTTT.

CDR3: CASSLTGTEYEQYF. The CDR3 DNA sequence: TGCGCCAGCAGCTTGACCGGGACAGAGTACGAGCAGTACTTC. V usage is TRBV5-1 and J usage is TRBJ2-7; 7 bases are a match to TRBD1. Trimming at V came to 1 base and at J to 4 bases, leaving 5 bases not matched to a gene. Germline V gene data show CDR1 as SGHRS and CDR2 as YFSETQ. This CDR3 has 14 residues. Variable domain in full (rest from reference TRBV5-1 and TRBJ2-7): KAGVTQTPRYLIKTRGQQVTLSCSPISGHRSVSWYQQTPGQGLQFLFEYFSETQRNKGNFPGRFSGRQFSNSRSEMNVSTLELGDSALYLCASSLTGTEYEQYFGPGTRLTVT.

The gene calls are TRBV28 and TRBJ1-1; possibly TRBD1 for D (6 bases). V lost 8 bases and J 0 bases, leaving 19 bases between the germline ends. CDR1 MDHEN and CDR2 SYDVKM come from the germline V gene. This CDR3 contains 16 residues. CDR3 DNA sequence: TGTGCCAGCGTTCTATCGCTGGGGGGCATGAACACTGAAGCTTTCTTT. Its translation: CASVLSLGGMNTEAFF.

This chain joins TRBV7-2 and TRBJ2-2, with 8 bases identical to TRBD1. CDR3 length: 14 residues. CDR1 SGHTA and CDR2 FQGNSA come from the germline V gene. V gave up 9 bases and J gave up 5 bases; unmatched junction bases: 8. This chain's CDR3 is CASRGTGWTGELFF. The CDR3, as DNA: TGTGCCAGTAGAGGGACAGGATGGACCGGGGAGCTGTTTTTT.

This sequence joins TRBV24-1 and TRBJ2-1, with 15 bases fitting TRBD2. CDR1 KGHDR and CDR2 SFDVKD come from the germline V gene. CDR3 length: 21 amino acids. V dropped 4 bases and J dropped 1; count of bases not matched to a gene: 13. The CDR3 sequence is CATSDPSVGTSGRKSYNEQFF. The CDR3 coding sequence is TGTGCCACCAGTGACCCCTCGGTCGGGACTAGCGGGAGGAAGTCCTACAATGAGCAGTTCTTC.

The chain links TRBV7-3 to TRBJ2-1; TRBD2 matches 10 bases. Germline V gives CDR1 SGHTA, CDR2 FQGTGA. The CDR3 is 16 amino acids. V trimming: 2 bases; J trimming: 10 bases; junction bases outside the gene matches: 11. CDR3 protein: CASSLGAGGQRGEQFF. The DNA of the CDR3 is TGTGCCAGCAGCTTAGGAGCGGGAGGGCAACGTGGGGAGCAGTTCTTC.

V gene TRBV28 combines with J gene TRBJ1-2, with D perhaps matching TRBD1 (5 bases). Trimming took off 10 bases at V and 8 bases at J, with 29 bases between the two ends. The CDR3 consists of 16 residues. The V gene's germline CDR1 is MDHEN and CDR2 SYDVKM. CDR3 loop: CAINGNLGNRMSGYTF. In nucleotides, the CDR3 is TGTGCCATCAATGGAAACCTCGGGAACAGGATGTCCGGCTACACCTTC.

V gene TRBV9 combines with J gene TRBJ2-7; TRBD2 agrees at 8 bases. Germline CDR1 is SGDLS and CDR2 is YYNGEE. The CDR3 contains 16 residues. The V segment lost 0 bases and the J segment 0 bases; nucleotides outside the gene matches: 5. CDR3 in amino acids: CASSVGTSGFSYEQYF. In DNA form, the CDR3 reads TGTGCCAGCAGCGTAGGTACTAGCGGCTTCTCCTACGAGCAGTACTTC.

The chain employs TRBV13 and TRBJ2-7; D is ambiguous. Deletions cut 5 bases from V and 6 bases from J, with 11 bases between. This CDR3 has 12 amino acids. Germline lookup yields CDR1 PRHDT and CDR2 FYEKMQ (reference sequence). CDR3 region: CASSTGPSEQYF. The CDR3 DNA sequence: TGTGCCAGCAGCACGGGCCCGAGCGAGCAGTACTTC. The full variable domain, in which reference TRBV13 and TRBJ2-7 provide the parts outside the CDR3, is AAGVIQSPRHLIKEKRETATLKCYPIPRHDTVYWYQQGPGQDPQFLISFYEKMQSDKGSIPDRFSAQQFSDYHSELNMSSLELGDSALYFCASSTGPSEQYFGPGTRLTVT.

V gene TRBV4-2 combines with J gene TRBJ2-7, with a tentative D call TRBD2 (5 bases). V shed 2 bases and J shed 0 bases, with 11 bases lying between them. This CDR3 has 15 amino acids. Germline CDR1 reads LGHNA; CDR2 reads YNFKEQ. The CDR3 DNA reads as TGTGCCAGCAGCCAACCAAGCGGTAACTCCTACGAGCAGTACTTC. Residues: CASSQPSGNSYEQYF.

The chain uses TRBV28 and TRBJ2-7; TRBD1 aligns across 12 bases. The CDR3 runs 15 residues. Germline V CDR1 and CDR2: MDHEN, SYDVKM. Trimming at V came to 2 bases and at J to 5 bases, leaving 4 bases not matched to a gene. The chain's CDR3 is CASSLGTGGLNEQYF. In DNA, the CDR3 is TGTGCCAGCAGTTTAGGGACAGGGGGCCTTAACGAGCAGTACTTC.

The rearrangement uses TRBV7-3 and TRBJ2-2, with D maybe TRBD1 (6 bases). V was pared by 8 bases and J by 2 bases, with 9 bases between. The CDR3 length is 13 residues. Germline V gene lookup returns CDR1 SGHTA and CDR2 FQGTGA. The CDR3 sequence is CASGGTNTGELFF. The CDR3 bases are TGTGCCAGCGGTGGGACAAACACCGGGGAGCTGTTTTTT.